This T cell receptor beta chain was captured in a study of beta chain features in type 1 diabetes. Whole-study results and caveats: Across all four CD4+ subsets, people with type 1 diabetes showed modestly shorter TCRB CDR3s. Fewer junction insertions and more nucleotide deletions appeared in type 1 diabetes patients.

The CDR3 contains 12 residues. V was cut by 2 bases and J by 3 bases, with 7 bases left in between. Germline CDR1 is SQVTM and CDR2 is ANQGSEA. The study reverse transcribed the entire isolated RNA, so it sequenced expressed TCRB transcripts. Sequencing used immunoSEQ multiplex PCR; TCRdb keeps in-frame clones, though not all of them. The data contain about 150,000 clones, about 13% of them seen just once; the ten biggest clones take up roughly 1.4%. This clone occurred a few times. Its specificity is unknown. Other DNA sequences of this sample code for an identical CDR3. Blood was drawn once from each donor into heparinised tubes. The draws averaged approximately 110 mL.

The sample taken for sequencing was central memory CD4+ T cells from blood. The J gene is TRBJ1-2, the V gene TRBV29-1; TRBD1 is a possible D gene (5 bases). This TCR was sampled from a man between 18 and 29 years old with type 1 diabetes. CDR3 in DNA: TGCAGCGTTGAAAGGGGCGACTATGGCTACACCTTC. Residues: CSVERGDYGYTF.